A single sample gave rise to the 29 T cell receptor beta chains below, sequenced in a study of OX40 agonist ivuxolimab in advanced cancers. The library was made by the immunoSEQ multiplex PCR assay. TCRdb obtained this table from immuneACCESS and retained in-frame rearrangements with V and J assigned. These tables miss some clones; where compared with another copy, unresolved V genes account for less than half of the shortfall, and the remainder is unexplained. This sample comprises more than 70,000 clones, around nine tenths of them detected only once. The ten largest make up around 2.8% of the sample. Sequenced material: CD4+ or CD8+ T cells sorted from blood, taken in a trial of the OX40 agonist ivuxolimab. The receptors were gathered from an adult with an advanced solid tumor such as melanoma, head and neck, liver or kidney cancer.

About this clone itself: A junction end diverges from the germline sequence, so it may reflect a read error. This chain links TRBV2 with TRBJ1-5, with a possible D match to TRBD1 (6 bases). Germline CDR1 is SNHLY and CDR2 is FYNNEI. The CDR3 is 14 amino acids. The DNA for the CDR3 is TGTGCCAGCAGCGAAGGGGGTAGCAATCAGCCCCAGCATTTT. This codes for CASSEGGSNQPQHF. Full variable domain (outside the CDR3, taken from reference TRBV2 and TRBJ1-5): EPEVTQTPSHQVTQMGQEVILRCVPISNHLYFYWYRQILGQKVEFLVSFYNNEISEKSEIFDDQFSVERPDGSNFTLKIRSTKLEDSAMYFCASSEGGSNQPQHFGDGTRLSIL.

This chain links TRBV5-4 with TRBJ2-1; 8 bases agree with TRBD2. The CDR3 sequence is 16 residues long. The germline CDR1 and CDR2 sequences are SGHNT and YYREEE (reference sequence). Germline trimming cut 3 bases from V and 0 bases from J; bases unmatched to any gene: 5. The CDR3 DNA follows: TGTGCCAGCAGCTCGGGGGGGGCAAGCTCCTACAATGAGCAGTTCTTC. It encodes CASSSGGASSYNEQFF.

This chain's CDR3 is CASTRGPYSNQPQHF. DNA for the CDR3: TGTGCCAGCACAAGGGGGCCGTATAGCAATCAGCCCCAGCATTTT. V usage is TRBV2 and J usage is TRBJ1-5; TRBD1 matches at 7 bases. Losses at the gene ends were 7 bases for V and 0 bases for J; bases not matched to a gene: 6. The CDR3 is made up of 15 amino acids. Germline V lookup: CDR1 SNHLY, CDR2 FYNNEI. Full variable domain (rest looked up from reference TRBV2 and TRBJ1-5): EPEVTQTPSHQVTQMGQEVILRCVPISNHLYFYWYRQILGQKVEFLVSFYNNEISEKSEIFDDQFSVERPDGSNFTLKIRSTKLEDSAMYFCASTRGPYSNQPQHFGDGTRLSIL.

The rearrangement uses TRBV5-4 and TRBJ2-7; 10 nucleotides agree with TRBD1. V shed 2 bases and J 3 bases; nucleotides not matched to a gene: 5. The CDR3 covers 15 residues. CDR1 is SGHNT and CDR2 is YYREEE in the germline V gene (reference sequence). DNA for the CDR3: TGTGCCAGCAGCTTAGGACAGGGGGTCAGCTACGAGCAGTACTTC. It encodes CASSLGQGVSYEQYF.

This clone has a single count. The rearrangement links TRBV30 to TRBJ1-5, with D hard to call. This CDR3 has 14 residues. The V end lost 2 bases, the J end lost 0 bases, and 8 bases lay between the germline ends. Germline loops: CDR1 GTSNPN, CDR2 SVGIG (reference sequence). The CDR3 DNA reads as TGTGCCTGGAGTCCCGACGGTAGCAATCAGCCCCAGCATTTT. Residues: CAWSPDGSNQPQHF. The variable domain in full, with the rest retrieved from reference TRBV30 and TRBJ1-5, is SQTIHQWPATLVQPVGSPLSLECTVEGTSNPNLYWYRQAAGRGLQLLFYSVGIGQISSEVPQNLSASRPQDRQFILSSKKLLLSDSGFYLCAWSPDGSNQPQHFGDGTRLSIL.

The V gene is TRBV18, the J gene TRBJ2-5; 9 bases line up with TRBD2. The junction had 3 bases not matched to a gene; V was cut back by 2 bases and J by 5 bases. Germline CDR1 and CDR2: KGHSH and LQKENI. This CDR3 contains 14 residues. The CDR3 nucleotides read TGTGCCAGCTCACCAGCGGGGGGGCGTGAGACCCAGTACTTC. It yields the protein CASSPAGGRETQYF.

Here the CDR3 DNA reads TGTGCCAGCGGGGGGGGCTCCCGGGACTACAGCTCCTACAATGAGCAGTTCTTC. Translation: CASGGGSRDYSSYNEQFF. The V and J genes are TRBV2 and TRBJ2-1; possibly TRBD2 for D (7 bases). Trimming took off 8 bases at V and 0 bases at J, with 23 bases between the two ends. Germline V lookup: CDR1 SNHLY, CDR2 FYNNEI. The CDR3 covers 18 residues.

V and J are TRBV2 and TRBJ1-1; D uncertain. Trimming shortened V by 6 bases and J by 0 bases, and 8 bases separated the two germline ends. The CDR3 has 13 residues. Germline-derived CDR1 and CDR2 are SNHLY and FYNNEI. CDR3 loop: CASSAVMNTEAFF. CDR3 bases: TGTGCCAGCAGCGCCGTCATGAACACTGAAGCTTTCTTT. The full variable domain, rest sourced from reference TRBV2 and TRBJ1-1, is EPEVTQTPSHQVTQMGQEVILRCVPISNHLYFYWYRQILGQKVEFLVSFYNNEISEKSEIFDDQFSVERPDGSNFTLKIRSTKLEDSAMYFCASSAVMNTEAFFGQGTRLTVV.

The J gene is TRBJ1-2, the V gene TRBV28; no clear D gene. The CDR3 loop spans 13 amino acids. Germline V lookup: CDR1 MDHEN, CDR2 SYDVKM. Trimming removed 2 bases at V and 1 base at J, with 5 bases between. CDR3 nucleotides: TGTGCCAGCAGTTTAAGAGATAACTATGGCTACACCTTC. The encoded protein is CASSLRDNYGYTF.

This clone has only a few counts. This chain uses TRBV10-1 with TRBJ2-7; D is undetermined. V was cut by 7 bases and J by 4 bases, with 8 bases left in between. The CDR3 contains 11 residues. Germline-derived CDR1 and CDR2 are WNHNN and SYGVQD (reference sequence). The CDR3 DNA reads as TGCGCCAGCAATACAGAATACGAGCAGTACTTC. Its protein product is CASNTEYEQYF.

The J gene is TRBJ2-7, the V gene TRBV7-2; no reliable D call. The CDR3 has 12 amino acids. With 5 bases removed from V and 4 bases from J, the gap between germline ends came to 9 bases. CDR1 is SGHTA and CDR2 is FQGNSA in the germline V gene. CDR3 in DNA: TGTGCCAGCAGCGTAACACAATACGAGCAGTACTTC. Its protein product is CASSVTQYEQYF.

The J gene is TRBJ2-1, the V gene TRBV5-5; TRBD1 is a possible D gene (6 bases). The CDR3 length is 15 residues. In germline, CDR1 is SGHKS, CDR2 YYEKEE (reference sequence). Trimming took 6 bases from V and 2 from J, leaving 15 bases between them. The CDR3 is CASTRTVTPYNEQFF. The CDR3 nucleotides are TGTGCCAGCACCCGGACAGTTACCCCCTACAATGAGCAGTTCTTC.

This chain links TRBV6-1 with TRBJ2-7, with D maybe TRBD2 (6 bases). Looked up from germline, CDR1 is MNHNS and CDR2 is SASEGT. CDR3 length equals 13 residues. V was cut by 10 bases and J by 3 bases, with 16 bases left in between. The CDR3 nucleotides are TGTGCCACCATCCCGCTGGGGGGCTACGAGCAGTACTTC. This encodes CATIPLGGYEQYF.

The chain couples TRBV28 to TRBJ2-7; 13 bases map to TRBD2. This CDR3 is built from 18 residues. Germline V gene sequence: CDR1 MDHEN, CDR2 SYDVKM. V lost 6 bases to trimming and J lost 1 base; unmatched junction nucleotides: 12. The CDR3 coding sequence is TGTGCCAGCAGCCCTCGGACTAGCGGGAGTATAACTTCCTACGAGCAGTACTTC. Protein product: CASSPRTSGSITSYEQYF.

The chain combines TRBV10-2 with TRBJ1-4, with D unresolved. Trimming pared 2 bases from V and 4 bases from J, leaving 11 bases between. This CDR3 contains 15 residues. The germline V gene has CDR1 WSHSY and CDR2 SAAADI. CDR3: CASSEKGNINEKLFF. For the CDR3, the DNA is TGCGCCAGCAGTGAGAAGGGAAATATTAATGAAAAACTGTTTTTT.

The chain carries TRBV4-2 and TRBJ1-1; D gene uncertain. Germline-derived CDR1 and CDR2 are LGHNA and YNFKEQ. Trimming took 5 bases from V and 7 from J, leaving 14 bases between them. This CDR3 is built from 13 residues. The CDR3 DNA sequence: TGTGCCAGCAGCTATTGGACGGATAGTGAAGCTTTCTTT. It yields the protein CASSYWTDSEAFF.

J is TRBJ1-3 and V is TRBV29-1; D remains ambiguous. Germline lookup yields CDR1 SQVTM and CDR2 ANQGSEA. CDR3 length: 12 residues. Trimming took 6 bases from V and 2 from J, leaving 8 bases between them. The CDR3 DNA reads as TGCAGCGTGGCTTGGGCTGGAAACACCATATATTTT. Its protein product is CSVAWAGNTIYF.

V is TRBV7-9 and J is TRBJ1-2; the match to TRBD1 covers 7 bases. The V gene's germline CDR1 is SEHNR and CDR2 FQNEAQ (reference sequence). The CDR3 is made up of 14 amino acids. The J segment lost 5 bases and the V segment lost 5 bases, leaving 8 bases of the junction unmatched. The CDR3 is CASSPSGTAYGYTF. In DNA, the CDR3 is TGTGCCAGCAGCCCATCCGGGACAGCTTATGGCTACACCTTC.

About this clone itself: The sample has other DNA sequences that encode this CDR3 too. The chain recombines TRBV28 with TRBJ1-2, with D uncertain. Germline lookup yields CDR1 MDHEN and CDR2 SYDVKM. V was clipped by 6 bases and J by 2 bases, with 4 bases between them. The CDR3 length is 11 residues. The CDR3 here is CASRLNYGYTF. The CDR3 DNA follows: TGTGCCAGCAGGCTGAACTATGGCTACACCTTC.

V and J are TRBV4-1 and TRBJ2-2, with unresolved D. The CDR3 sequence is 13 residues long. Trimming stripped 4 bases from V and 5 bases from J, with 8 bases between. Germline CDR1 reads MGHRA; CDR2 reads YSYEKL. Here the CDR3 reads CASSRQNTGELFF. Written as DNA, the CDR3 is TGCGCCAGCAGCCGCCAGAATACCGGGGAGCTGTTTTTT.

The rearrangement uses TRBV18 and TRBJ2-5; D may be TRBD1 or TRBD2 (5 bases each). This CDR3 spans 17 amino acids. The germline V gene has CDR1 KGHSH and CDR2 LQKENI. V lost 3 bases and J 5 bases, leaving 22 bases between the germline ends. For the CDR3, the DNA is TGTGCCAGCTCACCCCTTCAAGCCTGGGGAGCAGGGGAGACCCAGTACTTC. This translates into CASSPLQAWGAGETQYF. The full variable domain, rest sourced from reference TRBV18 and TRBJ2-5, is NAGVMQNPRHLVRRRGQEARLRCSPMKGHSHVYWYRQLPEEGLKFMVYLQKENIIDESGMPKERFSAEFPKEGPSILRIQQVVRGDSAAYFCASSPLQAWGAGETQYFGPGTRLLVL.

The chain links TRBV27 to TRBJ1-6; D is perhaps TRBD1 (5 bases). This CDR3 is 16 amino acids long. Between the trimmed V and J ends, which lost 0 bases and 10 bases, there was a span of 16 bases. Germline lookup yields CDR1 MNHEY and CDR2 SMNVEV (reference sequence). This CDR3 reads CASSLSGPLAGSPLHF. The CDR3 nucleotides read TGTGCCAGCAGTTTATCGGGGCCCCTGGCGGGGTCACCCCTCCACTTT.

The chain links TRBV25-1 to TRBJ2-3; no definite D call. This CDR3 is built from 13 residues. CDR1 and CDR2 (germline): MGHDK, SYGVNS. V lost 11 bases and J 1 base, leaving 13 bases between the germline ends. CDR3 bases: TGTGCCCGCCCCGGACCGTGCACAGATACGCAGTATTTT. Protein product: CARPGPCTDTQYF. The whole variable domain, filled in from reference TRBV25-1 and TRBJ2-3, reads EADIYQTPRYLVIGTGKKITLECSQTMGHDKMYWYQQDPGMELHLIHYSYGVNSTEKGDLSSESTVSRIRTEHFPLTLESARPSHTSQYLCARPGPCTDTQYFGPGTRLTVL.

V and J are TRBV5-1 and TRBJ2-7; 8 nucleotides match TRBD1. The V gene's germline CDR1 is SGHRS and CDR2 YFSETQ. This CDR3 is built from 14 residues. Unmatched junction bases numbered 6, after V lost 4 bases and J lost 3 bases. CDR3 protein: CASSLAGQGYEQYF. The CDR3 DNA is TGCGCCAGCAGCCTGGCCGGACAGGGCTACGAGCAGTACTTC.

CDR3: CATHNSGTGLFGWTAFF. The CDR3 bases are TGTGCCACACACAACTCCGGGACAGGGCTATTCGGTTGGACGGCTTTCTTT. The chain combines TRBV11-2 with TRBJ1-1, with TRBD1 matching 9 bases. Germline V lookup: CDR1 SGHAT, CDR2 FQNNGV. J was trimmed by 11 bases and V by 10 bases; bases with no gene match: 26. The CDR3 consists of 17 residues.

The chain links TRBV5-1 to TRBJ1-2; TRBD1 aligns across 10 bases. V gave up 8 bases and J gave up 2 bases; unmatched junction bases: 6. The CDR3 is made up of 14 amino acids. Germline CDR1 is SGHRS and CDR2 is YFSETQ. CDR3 in DNA: TGCGCCAGTGGGACAGGGGTCGGCAACTATGGCTACACCTTC. Protein sequence: CASGTGVGNYGYTF. Combining the CDR3 with reference TRBV5-1 and TRBJ1-2 gives the whole variable domain KAGVTQTPRYLIKTRGQQVTLSCSPISGHRSVSWYQQTPGQGLQFLFEYFSETQRNKGNFPGRFSGRQFSNSRSEMNVSTLELGDSALYLCASGTGVGNYGYTFGSGTRLTVV.

The chain combines TRBV18 with TRBJ1-2; D gene ambiguous. CDR1 is KGHSH and CDR2 is LQKENI in the germline V gene. The V end lost 6 bases, the J end lost 2 bases, and 10 bases lay between the germline ends. The length of the CDR3 is 13 residues. The CDR3 loop reads CASSLDLNYGYTF. The CDR3 nucleotides read TGTGCCAGCTCCCTCGACCTGAACTATGGCTACACCTTC. Full variable domain (rest looked up from reference TRBV18 and TRBJ1-2): NAGVMQNPRHLVRRRGQEARLRCSPMKGHSHVYWYRQLPEEGLKFMVYLQKENIIDESGMPKERFSAEFPKEGPSILRIQQVVRGDSAAYFCASSLDLNYGYTFGSGTRLTVV.

CDR3 residues: CASRGLARGDNEQFF. The CDR3 nucleotides are TGTGCCAGCAGAGGGTTGGCCAGGGGGGACAATGAGCAGTTCTTC. The V and J genes are TRBV2 and TRBJ2-1, with D possibly TRBD1 on 7 matching bases. The V end was cut by 6 bases, the J end by 5 bases, with 17 bases between. CDR1 is SNHLY and CDR2 is FYNNEI in the germline V gene. The CDR3 consists of 15 residues.

The chain employs TRBV27 and TRBJ2-3; possibly TRBD2 for D (7 bases). The CDR3 loop spans 15 amino acids. Between the trimmed V and J ends, which lost 3 bases and 5 bases, there was a span of 15 bases. Germline V gene sequence: CDR1 MNHEY, CDR2 SMNVEV (reference sequence). CDR3 DNA sequence: TGTGCCAGCAGTTTCTTAGGGGGGGGGCTAGATACGCAGTATTTT. It encodes CASSFLGGGLDTQYF.